A selection of T cell receptor beta chains follows, all from one sample in a study of Graves' ophthalmopathy and Graves' hyperthyroidism. TCRdb reanalysed the multiplex PCR reads using MiXCR and keeps one entry per CDR3 protein. Of hundreds of thousands of distinct CDR3 sequences listed, approximately 15% are singletons. Sequences were obtained from peripheral blood. The receptors come from a woman in her late teens or twenties with stable Graves' hyperthyroidism. The CDR3 runs from the conserved cysteine through the conserved F or W. Fields, in order: D gene, V gene, J gene, clone size, CDR3 protein, CDR3 DNA. A D gene is named only where the DNA matches it firmly. The size of a clone is reported for some rows only, either as once, few or many, or as a class for expanded clones.

>-|TRBV5-6|TRBJ1-2|-
CASSLGPGTNYGYTF
TGTGCCAGCAGCTTGGGGCCAGGTACTAACTATGGCTACACCTTC
>-|TRBV7-6|TRBJ2-7|many
CASSFEPPGAYSYEQYF
TGTGCCAGCAGCTTTGAGCCCCCCGGGGCTTACTCCTACGAGCAGTACTTC
>-|TRBV6-1|TRBJ2-2|many
CAVPRADNTGELFF
TGTGCCGTACCCCGGGCAGACAACACCGGGGAGCTGTTTTTT
>-|TRBV12-3/TRBV12-4|TRBJ1-1|many
CASKPRGTEAFF
TGTGCCAGCAAACCACGGGGGACTGAAGCTTTCTTT
>-|TRBV3-1|TRBJ2-7|-
CASSQEMREQYF
TGTGCCAGCAGCCAAGAGATGAGGGAGCAGTACTTC
>TRBD1|TRBV6-5|TRBJ1-1|many
CASSYSTGGMNTEAFF
TGTGCCAGCAGTTACAGTACAGGGGGCATGAACACTGAAGCTTTCTTT
>-|TRBV12-3/TRBV12-4|TRBJ1-2|-
CASSHSDRDYGYTF
TGTGCCAGCAGTCACTCCGACAGAGACTATGGCTACACCTTC
>-|TRBV12-5|TRBJ1-1|many
CASGQDREAFF
TGTGCTAGTGGCCAAGACAGGGAAGCTTTCTTT
>-|TRBV6-5|TRBJ1-2|many
CASSYSGNYGYTF
TGTGCCAGCAGTTACTCAGGCAACTATGGCTACACCTTC
>TRBD1|TRBV15|TRBJ1-2|many
CATSKPDRGNYGYTF
TGTGCCACCAGCAAACCCGACAGGGGAAACTATGGCTACACCTTC
>-|TRBV19|TRBJ1-1|few
CASSISRSMNTEAFF
TGTGCCAGTAGTATATCGCGCAGCATGAACACTGAAGCTTTCTTT
>-|TRBV6-5|TRBJ2-2|many
CASSYPYGRVTGELFF
TGTGCCAGCAGTTACCCTTATGGACGGGTCACCGGGGAGCTGTTTTTT
>-|TRBV11-2|TRBJ2-5|-
CASSPGRGFGETQYF
TGTGCCAGCAGCCCAGGCCGGGGCTTTGGGGAGACCCAGTACTTC
>TRBD1|TRBV29-1|TRBJ1-2|many
CSVQQGRDRYTF
TGCAGCGTTCAACAGGGGAGGGATCGCTACACCTTC
>-|TRBV27|TRBJ1-2|many
CASSPHSEFRGNYGYTF
TGTGCCAGCAGTCCCCACTCTGAGTTTAGGGGAAACTATGGCTACACCTTC
>-|TRBV19|TRBJ1-1|many
CASSIIGLGTEAFF
TGTGCCAGTAGTATAATAGGGTTGGGCACTGAAGCTTTCTTT
>TRBD1|TRBV4-1|TRBJ2-6|-
CASSQPGQGLSTGANVLTF
TGCGCCAGCAGCCAACCCGGACAGGGCTTAAGCACTGGGGCCAACGTCCTGACTTTC
>TRBD2|TRBV14|TRBJ2-7|many
CASSPHLAGDSYEQYF
TGTGCCAGCAGCCCGCACTTAGCGGGGGACTCCTACGAGCAGTACTTC
>TRBD1|TRBV15|TRBJ2-3|few
CATSNLLDRGTDTQYF
TGTGCCACCAGCAACCTTCTGGACAGGGGTACAGATACGCAGTATTTT
>-|TRBV6-5|TRBJ1-1|few
CASSYGAANTDAFF
TGTGCCAGCAGTTATGGGGCCGCGAACACTGATGCTTTCTTT
>TRBD1|TRBV6-2/TRBV6-3|TRBJ2-7|few
CASSRDRGSHEQYF
TGTGCCAGCAGCCGTGACAGGGGCAGCCACGAGCAGTACTTC
>-|TRBV12-3/TRBV12-4|TRBJ2-2|many
CASSLSSKGTGELFF
TGTGCCAGCAGTTTAAGTTCGAAAGGCACCGGGGAGCTGTTTTTT
>-|TRBV7-8|TRBJ2-5|-
CASRDTGTETQYF
TGTGCCAGCAGGGACACCGGGACAGAGACCCAGTACTTC
>-|TRBV7-8|TRBJ1-6|many
CASSHRRQINSPLHF
TGTGCCAGCAGTCATAGACGGCAGATCAATTCACCCCTCCACTTT
>-|TRBV25-1|TRBJ1-2|many
CASSPTPEQGTYGYTF
TGTGCCAGCAGTCCAACCCCGGAACAGGGTACCTATGGCTACACCTTC
>-|TRBV19|TRBJ1-5|many
CASSRREEGRNQPQHF
TGTGCCAGTAGTAGACGAGAAGAGGGCAGGAATCAGCCCCAGCATTTT
>-|TRBV5-1|TRBJ1-6|many
CASRRGNSVLHF
TGCGCCAGCAGAAGGGGGAATTCGGTCCTCCACTTT
>TRBD2|TRBV2|TRBJ2-7|many
CASTPEIIAGHYEQYF
TGTGCCAGCACCCCAGAGATCATAGCGGGGCATTACGAGCAGTACTTC
>-|TRBV5-5|TRBJ1-1|many
CASSLGTGRDTEAFF
TGTGCCAGCAGCTTGGGTACGGGCAGGGACACTGAAGCTTTCTTT
>-|TRBV6-1|TRBJ1-3|-
CASSDGVSGTTIYF
TGTGCCAGCAGTGATGGTGTCTCTGGAACCACCATATATTTT
>-|TRBV29-1|TRBJ1-2|many
CSAGGADYGYTF
TGCAGCGCGGGGGGGGCTGACTATGGCTACACCTTC
>TRBD2|TRBV7-2|TRBJ2-5|many
CASSSSGGAEETQYF
TGTGCCAGCAGTTCGAGCGGGGGGGCCGAAGAGACCCAGTACTTC
>-|TRBV7-2|TRBJ2-7|-
CASSLAGTGGPPYEQYF
TGTGCCAGCAGCTTAGCAGGTACGGGCGGCCCCCCCTACGAGCAGTACTTC
>TRBD2|TRBV2|TRBJ2-7|many
CASSESLAGGSGDYEQYF
TGTGCCAGCAGTGAAAGCCTAGCGGGGGGGAGTGGTGACTACGAGCAGTACTTC
>-|TRBV12-3/TRBV12-4|TRBJ1-6|many
CASSEAAAIQYFSPLHF
TGTGCCAGCAGTGAGGCGGCCGCTATTCAATATTTCTCACCCCTCCACTTT
>TRBD1|TRBV20-1|TRBJ1-5|many
CSASSGGFNQPQHF
TGCAGTGCTAGTTCAGGGGGATTTAATCAGCCCCAGCATTTT
>-|TRBV7-2|TRBJ2-6|-
CASSLQPSGANVLTF
TGTGCCAGCAGCTTACAACCCTCTGGGGCCAACGTCCTGACTTTC
>-|TRBV20-1|TRBJ1-5|few
CSAREQPGQPQHF
TGCAGTGCTAGAGAGCAGCCCGGGCAGCCCCAGCATTTT
>-|TRBV7-2|TRBJ1-1|many
CASSLSQATGTEAFF
TGTGCCAGCAGCTTATCGCAGGCGACCGGGACTGAAGCTTTCTTT
>TRBD1|TRBV27|TRBJ1-6|many
CASSPSGTGRSPLHF
TGTGCCAGCAGTCCGTCCGGGACAGGGAGATCACCCCTCCACTTT
>-|TRBV13|TRBJ2-2|many
CASSPRQSNTGELFF
TGTGCCAGCAGCCCACGACAGTCGAACACCGGGGAGCTGTTTTTT
>TRBD1|TRBV6-1|TRBJ1-2|many
CASSEAGQAYGYTF
TGTGCCAGCAGTGAAGCGGGACAGGCCTATGGCTACACCTTC
>-|TRBV27|TRBJ1-1|many
CASSPPTDLPLDLNTEAFF
TGTGCCAGCAGTCCCCCGACAGACCTTCCCCTCGATTTGAACACTGAAGCTTTCTTT
>-|TRBV11-2|TRBJ2-7|many
CASSLEGAPYYEQYF
TGTGCCAGCAGCTTAGAAGGAGCCCCCTACTACGAGCAGTACTTC
>TRBD1|TRBV5-1|TRBJ2-7|many
CASSLGDRRSYEQYF
TGCGCCAGCAGCTTGGGGGACAGGCGGTCCTACGAGCAGTACTTC
>TRBD1|TRBV2|TRBJ2-7|many
CASKGRTGRGEQYF
TGTGCCAGCAAGGGCCGGACAGGGAGAGGTGAGCAGTACTTC
>-|TRBV7-3|TRBJ1-1|many
CASSSTGKTGAEAFF
TGTGCCAGCAGCTCTACCGGGAAGACGGGCGCTGAAGCTTTCTTT
>-|TRBV12-3/TRBV12-4|TRBJ2-5|many
CASGGGETQYF
TGTGCCAGCGGGGGCGGAGAGACCCAGTACTTC
>TRBD1|TRBV6-2/TRBV6-3|TRBJ2-5|many
CASSFPDRLIQETQYF
TGTGCCAGCAGTTTTCCGGACAGGCTTATCCAAGAGACCCAGTACTTC
>-|TRBV19|TRBJ2-7|many
CASSWRGLTYEQYF
TGTGCCAGTAGTTGGCGGGGCCTTACCTACGAGCAGTACTTC
>-|TRBV13|TRBJ1-1|many
CASSRRAAGGTEAFF
TGTGCCAGCAGCCGTCGGGCCGCTGGGGGCACTGAAGCTTTCTTT
>-|TRBV20-1|TRBJ1-1|many
CSARVPLNTEAFF
TGCAGTGCTAGAGTACCGCTGAACACTGAAGCTTTCTTT
>-|TRBV4-2|TRBJ2-2|-
CASSQEGAGTGELFF
TGTGCCAGCAGCCAAGAAGGGGCTGGAACCGGGGAGCTGTTTTTT
>-|TRBV5-4|TRBJ1-1|-
CASSRTMGEGGTEAFF
TGTGCCAGCAGCCGGACTATGGGAGAGGGAGGCACTGAAGCTTTCTTT
>-|TRBV4-2|TRBJ1-6|-
CASSQETATNSPLHF
TGTGCCAGCAGCCAAGAGACAGCCACCAATTCACCCCTCCACTTT
>TRBD1|TRBV6-5|TRBJ1-2|many
CASSQGQGSGYTF
TGTGCCAGCAGCCAGGGACAGGGCAGCGGCTACACCTTC
>-|TRBV27|TRBJ2-7|many
CASSLNSGSYEQYF
TGTGCCAGCAGTTTAAACAGCGGCTCCTACGAGCAGTACTTC
>TRBD1|TRBV27|TRBJ2-4|-
CASTRGQGAAKNIQYF
TGTGCCAGCACCCGAGGACAGGGGGCGGCCAAAAACATTCAGTACTTC
>TRBD1|TRBV6-2/TRBV6-3|TRBJ2-5|many
CASSYEHRGIQETQYF
TGTGCCAGCAGTTACGAGCACAGGGGGATTCAAGAGACCCAGTACTTC
>-|TRBV12-3/TRBV12-4|TRBJ2-5|many
CDSRTPEGETQYF
TGTGACTCACGAACACCCGAAGGAGAGACCCAGTACTTC